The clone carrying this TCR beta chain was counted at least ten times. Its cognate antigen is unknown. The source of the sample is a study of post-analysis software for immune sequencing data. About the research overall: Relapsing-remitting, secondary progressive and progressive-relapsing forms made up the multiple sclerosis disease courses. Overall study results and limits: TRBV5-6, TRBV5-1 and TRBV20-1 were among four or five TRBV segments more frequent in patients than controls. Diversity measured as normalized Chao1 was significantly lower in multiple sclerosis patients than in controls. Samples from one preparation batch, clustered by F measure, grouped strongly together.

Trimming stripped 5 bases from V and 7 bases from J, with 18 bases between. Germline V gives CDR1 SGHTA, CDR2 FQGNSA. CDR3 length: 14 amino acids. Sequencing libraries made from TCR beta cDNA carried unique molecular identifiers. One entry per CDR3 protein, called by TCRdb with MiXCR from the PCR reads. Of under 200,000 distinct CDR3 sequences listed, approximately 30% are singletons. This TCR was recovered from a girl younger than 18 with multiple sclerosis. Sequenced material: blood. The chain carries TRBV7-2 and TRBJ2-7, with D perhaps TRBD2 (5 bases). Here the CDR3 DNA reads TGTGCCAGCAGCCCTTCGGTAGGTGGAGGAGAGCAGTACTTC. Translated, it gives CASSPSVGGGEQYF.